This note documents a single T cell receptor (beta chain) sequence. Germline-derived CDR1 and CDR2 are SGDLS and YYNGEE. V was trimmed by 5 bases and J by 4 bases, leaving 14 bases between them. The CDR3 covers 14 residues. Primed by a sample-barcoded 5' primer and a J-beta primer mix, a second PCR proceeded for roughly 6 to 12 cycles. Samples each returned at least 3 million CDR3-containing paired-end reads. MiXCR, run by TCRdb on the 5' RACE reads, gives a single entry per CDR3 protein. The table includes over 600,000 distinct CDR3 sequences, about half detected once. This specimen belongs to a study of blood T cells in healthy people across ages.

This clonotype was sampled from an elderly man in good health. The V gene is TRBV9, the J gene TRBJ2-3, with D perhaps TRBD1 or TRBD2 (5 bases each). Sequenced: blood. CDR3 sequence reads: CASRRGVTADTQYF. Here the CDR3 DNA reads TGTGCCAGCAGGAGGGGAGTAACCGCAGATACGCAGTATTTT.